The clone carrying this T cell receptor beta chain appeared once. Its antigen is still unknown. This CDR3 has 15 amino acids. Germline values: CDR1 PRHDT, CDR2 FYEKMQ (reference sequence). Trimming removed 0 bases from V and 7 bases from J, with 13 bases in between. The PCR had 60 Vbeta and 13 Jbeta primers. Here immunoSEQ multiplex PCR was the method, and the copy in TCRdb shows in-frame clones only, minus some. The table lists 150,000 to 200,000 clones, more than 70% of them singletons, with about 11% in the top ten. The entry originates in a study of cytomegalovirus exposure and HLA in healthy donors. Study-level findings and limits: Sequencing likely generated an artifact that appeared as a cluster of highly shared sequence variants.

This rearrangement joins TRBV13 to TRBJ1-5; D uncertain. The specimen sequenced was PBMCs. This TCR came from a man between 18 and 29 years old in good health and CMV-seropositive. CDR3: CASSLGGAGGQPQHF. CDR3 DNA: TGTGCCAGCAGCTTAGGGGGCGCGGGAGGACAGCCCCAGCATTTT.